This T cell receptor beta chain was sequenced during a study of blood T cell repertoires in COVID-19. Study as a whole: T cells, B-cell-depleted T cells, or PBMCs provided the cDNA or gDNA that served as material.

Clones were sequenced by immunoSEQ multiplex PCR, and TCRdb holds only the in-frame ones, with some missing. Among about 480,000 clones, more than 75% were seen once, and the ten largest hold 1.5% to 2%. The CDR3 extends over 17 amino acids. V shed 3 bases, J shed 4 bases, and the junction held 4 bases outside the gene matches. Per germline, CDR1 SEHNR and CDR2 FQNEAQ (reference sequence). Clinical histories supplied by participants themselves formed the basis of cohort assignment. The gene calls are TRBV7-9 and TRBJ2-1; 15 positions match TRBD2. The sequencing sample was made of PBMCs or T cells enriched from blood (not recorded which). The sequence was obtained from a woman aged 40 to 50 who had recovered from COVID-19. The CDR3 sequence: CASSFRGLAGGYNEQFF. The DNA for the CDR3 is TGTGCCAGCAGCTTTCGCGGACTAGCGGGAGGGTACAATGAGCAGTTCTTC.